This T cell receptor beta chain was identified during a study of OX40 agonist ivuxolimab in advanced cancers. Study conclusions and caveats: The study found that CD8+ T cells averaged more expanded clones than CD4+.

For this clone: Its antigen is undetermined.

Assay: immunoSEQ multiplex PCR; the TCRdb copy retains only in-frame clones and omits some. Among 65,000 to 70,000 clones listed, around 87% were seen once. The receptor was derived from an adult with an advanced solid tumor such as melanoma, head and neck, liver or kidney cancer. Material: CD4+ or CD8+ T cells sorted from blood, obtained in a trial of the OX40 agonist ivuxolimab.

For the CDR3, the DNA is TGTGCCAGCAGCTCTCAGGGTGCAACTAATGAAAAACTGTTTTTT. Its protein product is CASSSQGATNEKLFF. The V call is TRBV5-4, the J call TRBJ1-4, with D possibly matching TRBD1 (5 bases). V was trimmed by 3 bases and J by 0 bases, leaving 9 bases between them. The V gene's germline CDR1 is SGHNT and CDR2 YYREEE (reference sequence). The CDR3 consists of 15 residues.